This entry is about one TCR beta chain. Its antigen remains unidentified. This record comes from a study of cytomegalovirus exposure and HLA in healthy donors. Study-level information: Genetic ancestry analysis placed about 84% of the approximately 390 donors that were genotyped in the Caucasian-associated cluster.

Study-wide results and caveats: As a later analysis showed, several of the most significant clusters appeared to be linked to common viral pathogens.

With 1 base clipped from V and 2 bases from J, the junction kept 4 bases outside the gene matches. The germline CDR1 and CDR2 sequences are SGHVS and FQNEAQ. The CDR3 sequence is 16 residues long. Both 60 Vbeta primers and 13 Jbeta primers went into the PCR. Source study methods: Later reanalysis found about 78 million unique TCR beta chains, approximately 11 million of them shared. This table comes from immunoSEQ multiplex PCR, and its TCRdb copy is limited to in-frame clones, with some not included. V and J calls and clone size are copied from that table; D and trimming were computed from the DNA. The table shows around 200,000 clones, with around 80% occurring only once. Healthy donors of bone marrow made up the group.

J is TRBJ2-5 and V is TRBV7-8, with TRBD2 matching over 10 bases. The sequence derives from a man aged 50 to 59 in good health and CMV-seronegative. The material sequenced was PBMCs. CDR3 sequence reads: CASSLVTSGRQETQYF. CDR3 sequence (DNA): TGTGCCAGCAGCTTAGTGACTAGCGGGCGACAAGAGACCCAGTACTTC.